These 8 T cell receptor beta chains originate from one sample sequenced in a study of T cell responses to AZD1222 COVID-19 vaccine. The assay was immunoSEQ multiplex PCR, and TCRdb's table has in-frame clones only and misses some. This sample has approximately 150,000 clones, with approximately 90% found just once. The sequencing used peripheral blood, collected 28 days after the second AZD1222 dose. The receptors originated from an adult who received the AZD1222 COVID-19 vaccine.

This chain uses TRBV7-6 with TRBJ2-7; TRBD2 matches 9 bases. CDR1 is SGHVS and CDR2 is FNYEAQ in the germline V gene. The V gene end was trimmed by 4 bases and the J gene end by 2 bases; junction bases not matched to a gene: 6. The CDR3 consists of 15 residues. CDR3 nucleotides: TGTGCCAGCAGCTCAACAGCGGGAGGACCCTACGAGCAGTACTTC. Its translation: CASSSTAGGPYEQYF. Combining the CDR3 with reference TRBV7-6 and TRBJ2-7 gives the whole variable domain GAGVSQSPRYKVTKRGQDVALRCDPISGHVSLYWYRQALGQGPEFLTYFNYEAQQDKSGLPNDRFSAERPEGSISTLTIQRTEQRDSAMYRCASSSTAGGPYEQYFGPGTRLTVT.

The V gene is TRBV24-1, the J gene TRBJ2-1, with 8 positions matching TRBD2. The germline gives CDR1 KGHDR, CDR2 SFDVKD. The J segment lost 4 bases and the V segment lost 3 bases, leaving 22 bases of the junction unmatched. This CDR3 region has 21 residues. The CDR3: CATSDTRTSRRKSGPYNEQFF. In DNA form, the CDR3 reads TGTGCCACCAGTGATACCCGGACTAGCCGTAGAAAGTCGGGACCTTACAATGAGCAGTTCTTC.

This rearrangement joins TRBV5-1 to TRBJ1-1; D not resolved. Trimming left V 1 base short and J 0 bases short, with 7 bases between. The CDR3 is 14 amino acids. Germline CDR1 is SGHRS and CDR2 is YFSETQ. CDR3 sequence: CASSLPGLNTEAFF. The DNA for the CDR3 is TGCGCCAGCAGCTTGCCTGGTTTGAACACTGAAGCTTTCTTT.

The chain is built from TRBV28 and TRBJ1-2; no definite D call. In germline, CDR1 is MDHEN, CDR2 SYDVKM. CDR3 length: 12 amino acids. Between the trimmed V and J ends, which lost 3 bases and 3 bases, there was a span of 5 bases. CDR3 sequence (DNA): TGTGCCAGCAGTTTCCGGGACTATGGCTACACCTTC. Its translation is CASSFRDYGYTF.

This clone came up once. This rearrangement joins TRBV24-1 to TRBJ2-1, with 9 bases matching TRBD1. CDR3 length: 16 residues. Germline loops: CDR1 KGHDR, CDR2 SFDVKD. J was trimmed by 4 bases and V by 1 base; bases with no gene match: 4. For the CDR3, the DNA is TGTGCCACCAGTGATTTCCGGGACAGGGAGTACAATGAGCAGTTCTTC. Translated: CATSDFRDREYNEQFF.

The CDR3 loop is CASSLGTGGVTEAFF. DNA of the CDR3: TGCGCCAGCAGCTTGGGGACAGGGGGCGTCACTGAAGCTTTCTTT. V usage is TRBV5-1 and J usage is TRBJ1-1; TRBD1 matches 11 bases. Trimming took 0 bases from V and 4 from J; bases not matched to a gene: 2. This CDR3 region has 15 residues. Germline V gene lookup returns CDR1 SGHRS and CDR2 YFSETQ.

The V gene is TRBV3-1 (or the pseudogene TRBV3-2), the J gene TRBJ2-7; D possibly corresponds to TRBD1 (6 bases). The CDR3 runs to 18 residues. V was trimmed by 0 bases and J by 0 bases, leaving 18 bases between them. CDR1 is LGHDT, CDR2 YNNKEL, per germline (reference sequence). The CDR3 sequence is CASSQEPLSTGSSYEQYF. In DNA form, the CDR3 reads TGTGCCAGCAGCCAAGAGCCCTTATCAACAGGGAGCTCCTACGAGCAGTACTTC.

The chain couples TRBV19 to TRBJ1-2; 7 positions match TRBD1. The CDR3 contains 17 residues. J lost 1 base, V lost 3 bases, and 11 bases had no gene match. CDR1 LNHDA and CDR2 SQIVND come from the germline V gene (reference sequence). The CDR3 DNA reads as TGTGCCAGTAGTATTAGTGGGACAGTTGCTATTAACTATGGCTACACCTTC. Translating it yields CASSISGTVAINYGYTF.